These T cell receptor beta chains were read from a single sample in a study of Graves' ophthalmopathy and Graves' hyperthyroidism. One entry per CDR3 protein results from TCRdb running MiXCR on the multiplex PCR reads. The sample consists of about 600,000 distinct CDR3 sequences, approximately 37% of them appearing once. Sample: peripheral blood or thyroid tissue (not recorded which). Receptors were obtained from an adult man with Graves' hyperthyroidism. The conserved cysteine and the conserved F or W are not part of the CDR3 here. The D gene is left open where the match is weak.

j_call: TRBJ2-7; d_call: NA; v_call: TRBV5-1; cdr3_length: 12; cdr3_aa: ASSLVRGGYEQY
j_call: TRBJ1-2; d_call: TRBD1; v_call: TRBV20-1; cdr3_length: 9; cdr3_aa: SAGQGRGYT
j_call: TRBJ2-5; d_call: TRBD1; v_call: TRBV2; cdr3_length: 12; cdr3_aa: ASRDRDSQETQY
j_call: TRBJ1-6; d_call: NA; v_call: TRBV20-1; cdr3_length: 14; cdr3_aa: SARDFRDLNNSPLH
j_call: TRBJ2-5; d_call: NA; v_call: TRBV12-3/TRBV12-4; cdr3_length: 14; cdr3_aa: ASSLVIGGGSETQY
j_call: TRBJ2-7; d_call: NA; v_call: TRBV5-1; cdr3_length: 13; cdr3_aa: ASSKQRAGGYEQY
j_call: TRBJ1-1; d_call: NA; v_call: TRBV20-1; cdr3_length: 7; cdr3_aa: SAKSGQF
j_call: TRBJ2-7; d_call: NA; v_call: TRBV2; cdr3_length: 15; cdr3_aa: ASKGGSFGGARYEQY
j_call: TRBJ1-2; d_call: NA; v_call: TRBV29-1; cdr3_length: 11; cdr3_aa: SVESGYRDGYT
j_call: TRBJ2-2; d_call: NA; v_call: TRBV7-9; cdr3_length: 10; cdr3_aa: ASSSGLWELF
j_call: TRBJ1-4; d_call: TRBD1; v_call: TRBV7-8; cdr3_length: 14; cdr3_aa: ASSSRGGTGREKLF
j_call: TRBJ1-2; d_call: NA; v_call: TRBV20-1; cdr3_length: 10; cdr3_aa: SVQGGDYGYT
j_call: TRBJ2-7; d_call: NA; v_call: TRBV19; cdr3_length: 13; cdr3_aa: ASSLDSGNTYEQY
j_call: TRBJ1-1; d_call: NA; v_call: TRBV3-1; cdr3_length: 12; cdr3_aa: AGSLKGLHVEAF
j_call: TRBJ2-3; d_call: TRBD1; v_call: TRBV7-9; cdr3_length: 13; cdr3_aa: ASSPRQGVTDTQY
j_call: TRBJ2-7; d_call: NA; v_call: TRBV6-5; cdr3_length: 12; cdr3_aa: ASSRRQAYYEQY
j_call: TRBJ1-1; d_call: NA; v_call: TRBV10-3; cdr3_length: 12; cdr3_aa: AISEGRQQAEAF
j_call: TRBJ2-2; d_call: TRBD1; v_call: TRBV29-1; cdr3_length: 14; cdr3_aa: SVVSGQGSGTGELF
j_call: TRBJ1-1; d_call: NA; v_call: TRBV9; cdr3_length: 10; cdr3_aa: ASSPGTPEAF
j_call: TRBJ1-2; d_call: TRBD1; v_call: TRBV14; cdr3_length: 13; cdr3_aa: ASVLEGTGPYGYT
j_call: TRBJ2-5; d_call: TRBD2; v_call: TRBV15; cdr3_length: 14; cdr3_aa: ATSRVSGGWSETQY
j_call: TRBJ2-7; d_call: TRBD1; v_call: TRBV6-2/TRBV6-3; cdr3_length: 10; cdr3_aa: ASNRGPYEQY
j_call: TRBJ2-3; d_call: TRBD2; v_call: TRBV10-3; cdr3_length: 15; cdr3_aa: AISEPRRAGRPDTQY
j_call: TRBJ2-1; d_call: NA; v_call: TRBV25-1; cdr3_length: 10; cdr3_aa: ASSRDFNEQF
j_call: TRBJ1-6; d_call: NA; v_call: TRBV10-3; cdr3_length: 10; cdr3_aa: AIRRPNSPLH
j_call: TRBJ2-7; d_call: NA; v_call: TRBV12-3/TRBV12-4; cdr3_length: 10; cdr3_aa: ASSASPYEQY
j_call: TRBJ2-5; d_call: TRBD2; v_call: TRBV7-9; cdr3_length: 13; cdr3_aa: ASSAGTSAQGTQY
j_call: TRBJ1-1; d_call: NA; v_call: TRBV10-3; cdr3_length: 14; cdr3_aa: AISGEQGRLNTEAF
j_call: TRBJ2-3; d_call: NA; v_call: TRBV19; cdr3_length: 13; cdr3_aa: ASSSDSYYTDTQY
j_call: TRBJ1-2; d_call: NA; v_call: TRBV20-1; cdr3_length: 11; cdr3_aa: SARVPGYYGYT
j_call: TRBJ2-7; d_call: NA; v_call: TRBV10-3; cdr3_length: 9; cdr3_aa: AIMALGGQY
j_call: TRBJ1-3; d_call: NA; v_call: TRBV2; cdr3_length: 13; cdr3_aa: ASSQGKSSGNTTY
j_call: TRBJ2-6; d_call: TRBD1; v_call: TRBV20-1; cdr3_length: 15; cdr3_aa: SAPLTGVGSGANVLT
j_call: TRBJ1-1; d_call: NA; v_call: TRBV5-1; cdr3_length: 14; cdr3_aa: ASSKVTLQTNTEAF
j_call: NA; d_call: NA; v_call: TRBV5-6; cdr3_length: 11; cdr3_aa: ASSGAGRDTQY
j_call: TRBJ1-5; d_call: TRBD1; v_call: TRBV28; cdr3_length: 14; cdr3_aa: ASSLSRGPHNQPQH
j_call: TRBJ1-1; d_call: NA; v_call: TRBV7-3; cdr3_length: 14; cdr3_aa: ASSLAGRIMNTEAF
j_call: TRBJ2-7; d_call: TRBD1; v_call: TRBV7-9; cdr3_length: 13; cdr3_aa: ASSSPGTGSDEQY
j_call: TRBJ2-5; d_call: NA; v_call: TRBV7-2; cdr3_length: 14; cdr3_aa: ASSPHQGLAVETQY
j_call: TRBJ2-7; d_call: TRBD1; v_call: TRBV2; cdr3_length: 13; cdr3_aa: ASSLSGQRFHEQY
j_call: TRBJ1-1; d_call: TRBD1; v_call: TRBV7-6; cdr3_length: 14; cdr3_aa: ASSLAYRGRSTEAF
j_call: TRBJ1-1; d_call: NA; v_call: TRBV10-2; cdr3_length: 13; cdr3_aa: ASVEVGRGATEAF
j_call: TRBJ1-1; d_call: NA; v_call: TRBV7-8; cdr3_length: 14; cdr3_aa: ASSLEAVGIGREAF
j_call: TRBJ1-4; d_call: NA; v_call: TRBV29-1; cdr3_length: 11; cdr3_aa: SVEGPGNEKLF
j_call: TRBJ1-5; d_call: NA; v_call: TRBV12-3/TRBV12-4; cdr3_length: 12; cdr3_aa: ASSPTGVNQPQH